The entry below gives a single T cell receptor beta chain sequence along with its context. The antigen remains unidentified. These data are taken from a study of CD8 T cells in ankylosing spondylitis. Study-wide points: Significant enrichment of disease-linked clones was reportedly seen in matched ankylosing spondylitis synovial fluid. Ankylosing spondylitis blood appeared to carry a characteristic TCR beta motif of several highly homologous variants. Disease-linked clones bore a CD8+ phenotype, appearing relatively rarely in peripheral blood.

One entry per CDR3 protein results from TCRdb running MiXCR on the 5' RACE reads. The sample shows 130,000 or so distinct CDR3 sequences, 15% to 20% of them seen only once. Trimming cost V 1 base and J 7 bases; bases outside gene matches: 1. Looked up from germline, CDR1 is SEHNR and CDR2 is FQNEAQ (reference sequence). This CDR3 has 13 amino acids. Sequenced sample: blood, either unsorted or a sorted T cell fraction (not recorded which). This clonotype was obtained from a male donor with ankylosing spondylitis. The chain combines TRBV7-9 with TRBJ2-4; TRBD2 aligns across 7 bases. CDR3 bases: TGTGCCAGCAGCTTAGTCGGGGGGAACATTCAGTACTTC. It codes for CASSLVGGNIQYF.